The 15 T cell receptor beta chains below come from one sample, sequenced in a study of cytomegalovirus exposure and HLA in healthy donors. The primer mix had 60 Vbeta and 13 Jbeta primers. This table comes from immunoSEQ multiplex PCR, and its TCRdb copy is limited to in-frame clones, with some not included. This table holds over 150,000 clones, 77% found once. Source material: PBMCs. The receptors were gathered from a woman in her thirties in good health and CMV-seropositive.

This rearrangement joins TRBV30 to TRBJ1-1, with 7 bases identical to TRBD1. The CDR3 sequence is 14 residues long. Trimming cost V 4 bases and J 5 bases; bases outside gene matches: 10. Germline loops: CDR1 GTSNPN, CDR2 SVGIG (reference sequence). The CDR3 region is CAWTVTGSGTEAFF. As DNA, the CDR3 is TGTGCCTGGACCGTGACAGGGTCGGGAACTGAAGCTTTCTTT. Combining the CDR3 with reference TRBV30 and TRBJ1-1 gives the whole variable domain SQTIHQWPATLVQPVGSPLSLECTVEGTSNPNLYWYRQAAGRGLQLLFYSVGIGQISSEVPQNLSASRPQDRQFILSSKKLLLSDSGFYLCAWTVTGSGTEAFFGQGTRLTVV.

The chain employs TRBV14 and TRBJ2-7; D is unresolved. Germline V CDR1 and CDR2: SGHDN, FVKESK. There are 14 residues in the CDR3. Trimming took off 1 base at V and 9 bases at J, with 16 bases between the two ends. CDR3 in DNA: TGTGCCAGCAGCCAAGGACTTCGGGTTCTCGGGCAGTACTTC. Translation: CASSQGLRVLGQYF. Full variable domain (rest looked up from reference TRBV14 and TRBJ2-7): EAGVTQFPSHSVIEKGQTVTLRCDPISGHDNLYWYRRVMGKEIKFLLHFVKESKQDESGMPNNRFLAERTGGTYSTLKVQPAELEDSGVYFCASSQGLRVLGQYFGPGTRLTVT.

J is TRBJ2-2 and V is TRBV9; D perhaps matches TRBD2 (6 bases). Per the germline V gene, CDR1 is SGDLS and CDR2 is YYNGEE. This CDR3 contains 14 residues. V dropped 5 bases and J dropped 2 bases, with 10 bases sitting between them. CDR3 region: CASRPSANTGELFF. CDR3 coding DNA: TGTGCCAGCAGGCCTAGCGCAAACACCGGGGAGCTGTTTTTT.

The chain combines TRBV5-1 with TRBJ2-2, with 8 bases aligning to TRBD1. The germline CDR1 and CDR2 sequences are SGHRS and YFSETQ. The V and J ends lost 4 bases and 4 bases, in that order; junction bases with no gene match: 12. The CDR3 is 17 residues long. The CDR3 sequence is CASSLLGGQAGTGELFF. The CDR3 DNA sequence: TGCGCCAGCAGCCTTCTTGGGGGACAGGCGGGCACCGGGGAGCTGTTTTTT.

This CDR3 is CASSTTSGSTDTQYF. CDR3 sequence (DNA): TGTGCCAGTAGTACGACTAGCGGGAGCACAGATACGCAGTATTTT. This chain joins TRBV19 and TRBJ2-3; the match to TRBD2 covers 10 bases. The CDR3 totals 15 residues. V shed 4 bases and J 0 bases; nucleotides not matched to a gene: 1. The germline V gene has CDR1 LNHDA and CDR2 SQIVND (reference sequence).

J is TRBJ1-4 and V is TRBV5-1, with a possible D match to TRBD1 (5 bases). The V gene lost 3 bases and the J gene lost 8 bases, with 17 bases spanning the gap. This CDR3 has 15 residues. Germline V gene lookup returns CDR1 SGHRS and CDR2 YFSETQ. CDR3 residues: CASSSSDGGGEKLFF. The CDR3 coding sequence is TGCGCCAGCAGCTCAAGCGACGGGGGAGGAGAAAAACTGTTTTTT.

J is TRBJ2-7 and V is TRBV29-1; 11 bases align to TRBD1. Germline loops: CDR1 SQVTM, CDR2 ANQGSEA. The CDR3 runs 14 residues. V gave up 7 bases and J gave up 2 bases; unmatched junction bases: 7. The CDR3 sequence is CSAGTGGGPYEQYF. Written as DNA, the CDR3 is TGCAGCGCAGGGACAGGGGGGGGGCCCTACGAGCAGTACTTC.

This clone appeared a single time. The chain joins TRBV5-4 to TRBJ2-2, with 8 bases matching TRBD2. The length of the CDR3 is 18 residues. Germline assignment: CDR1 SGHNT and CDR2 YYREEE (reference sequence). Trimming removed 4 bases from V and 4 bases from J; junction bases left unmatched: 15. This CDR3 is CASSPVIALAEGTGELFF. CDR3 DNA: TGTGCCAGCAGCCCAGTGATCGCACTAGCGGAAGGCACCGGGGAGCTGTTTTTT.

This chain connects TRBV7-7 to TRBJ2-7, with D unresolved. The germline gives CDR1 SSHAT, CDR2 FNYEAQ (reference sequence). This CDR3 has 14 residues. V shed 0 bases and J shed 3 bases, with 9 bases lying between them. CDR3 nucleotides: TGTGCCAGCAGCTTAGCTGCAGGAAACTACGAGCAGTACTTC. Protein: CASSLAAGNYEQYF.

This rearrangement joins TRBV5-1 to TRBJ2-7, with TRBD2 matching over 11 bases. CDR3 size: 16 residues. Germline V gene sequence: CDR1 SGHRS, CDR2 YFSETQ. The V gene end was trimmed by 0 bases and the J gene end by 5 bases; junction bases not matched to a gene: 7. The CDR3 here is CASSLGASGRSHEQYF. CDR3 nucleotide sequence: TGCGCCAGCAGCTTGGGGGCTAGCGGGAGGAGCCACGAGCAGTACTTC. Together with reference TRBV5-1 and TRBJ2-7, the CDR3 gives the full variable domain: KAGVTQTPRYLIKTRGQQVTLSCSPISGHRSVSWYQQTPGQGLQFLFEYFSETQRNKGNFPGRFSGRQFSNSRSEMNVSTLELGDSALYLCASSLGASGRSHEQYFGPGTRLTVT.

The CDR3 loop reads CASSARQGPYEQYF. For the CDR3, the DNA is TGTGCCAGTAGTGCCCGACAGGGGCCCTACGAGCAGTACTTC. The chain carries TRBV19 and TRBJ2-7; TRBD1 matches at 8 bases. V shed 5 bases and J 2 bases; nucleotides not matched to a gene: 5. The CDR3 loop spans 14 amino acids. The V gene's germline CDR1 is LNHDA and CDR2 SQIVND (reference sequence).

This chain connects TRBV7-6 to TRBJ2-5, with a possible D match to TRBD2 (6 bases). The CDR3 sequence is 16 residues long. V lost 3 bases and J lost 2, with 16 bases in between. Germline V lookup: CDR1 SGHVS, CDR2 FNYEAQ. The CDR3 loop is CASSFGSGEGQETQYF. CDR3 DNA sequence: TGTGCCAGCAGCTTCGGTAGCGGAGAGGGACAAGAGACCCAGTACTTC.

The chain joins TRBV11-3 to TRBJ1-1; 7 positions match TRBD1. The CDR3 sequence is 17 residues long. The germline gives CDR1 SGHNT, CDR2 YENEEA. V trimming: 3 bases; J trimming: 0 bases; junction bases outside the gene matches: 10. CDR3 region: CASSLRGPHAMNTEAFF. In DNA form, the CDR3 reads TGTGCCAGCAGCTTGAGGGGGCCTCACGCTATGAACACTGAAGCTTTCTTT.

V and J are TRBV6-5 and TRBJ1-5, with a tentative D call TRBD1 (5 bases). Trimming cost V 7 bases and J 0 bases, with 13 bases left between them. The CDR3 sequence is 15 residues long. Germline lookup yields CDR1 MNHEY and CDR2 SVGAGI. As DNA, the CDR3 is TGTGCCAGCAAGGAGCAGGGATATAGCAATCAGCCCCAGCATTTT. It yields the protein CASKEQGYSNQPQHF.

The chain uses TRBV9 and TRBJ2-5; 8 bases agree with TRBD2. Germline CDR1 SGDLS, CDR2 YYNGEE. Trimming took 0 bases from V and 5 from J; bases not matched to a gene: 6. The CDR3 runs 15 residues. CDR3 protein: CASSVDPGGEETQYF. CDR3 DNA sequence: TGTGCCAGCAGCGTAGACCCGGGAGGGGAGGAGACCCAGTACTTC.